The 7 T cell receptor beta chains given below trace back to one sample, sequenced in a study of shared clonotypes between healthy human individuals. Produced via immunoSEQ multiplex PCR; TCRdb's table is partial and in-frame only. Of over a million clones detected, around 78% appear once; the ten largest clones hold 0.55% to 0.7%. What was sequenced was memory CD4+ T cells from PBMCs. The subset denotes: CD45RA-negative fraction. The receptors shown here come from a man between 18 and 29 years old in good health. Some clones in this sample may be carry-over from other donors' samples.

This chain uses TRBV2 with TRBJ2-6; D gene ambiguous. The CDR3 has 15 residues. The germline V gene encodes CDR1 SNHLY and CDR2 FYNNEI. V lost 5 bases, J lost 4 bases, and 12 bases lay in between. CDR3 residues: CASSRDTSGANVLTF. CDR3 in DNA: TGTGCCAGCAGTCGCGACACTTCCGGGGCCAACGTCCTGACTTTC.

There are a few counts of this clone. The rearrangement uses TRBV4-2 and TRBJ2-3, with D maybe TRBD2 (6 bases). The V end was cut by 2 bases, the J end by 1 base, with 7 bases between. The CDR3 is 14 amino acids. Germline V gene data show CDR1 as LGHNA and CDR2 as YNFKEQ. The CDR3 reads CASSQRLGTDTQYF. As DNA, the CDR3 is TGTGCCAGCAGCCAAAGACTAGGCACAGATACGCAGTATTTT.

This clone was counted a few times. The chain employs TRBV5-6 and TRBJ2-7; 10 nucleotides align to TRBD1. Germline CDR1 SGHDT, CDR2 YYEEEE. V was clipped by 0 bases and J by 6 bases; unmatched bases: 12. This CDR3 region has 17 residues. For the CDR3, the DNA is TGTGCCAGCAGCTTGGGCTTGGGACAGGGGTACCTAGGCGAGCAGTACTTC. It yields the protein CASSLGLGQGYLGEQYF.

This clone was detected once. J is TRBJ2-7 and V is TRBV7-9; TRBD1 might be the D (5 bases). This CDR3 has 15 amino acids. V lost 1 base and J lost 2, with 12 bases in between. CDR1 and CDR2 (germline): SEHNR, FQNEAQ (reference sequence). The CDR3 loop reads CASSLGQQLTYEQYF. In DNA, the CDR3 is TGTGCCAGCAGCTTAGGACAGCAACTAACCTACGAGCAGTACTTC.

A few counts support this clone. The chain uses TRBV7-2 and TRBJ2-5; D is possibly TRBD1 or TRBD2 (5 bases each). The CDR3 consists of 16 residues. CDR1 and CDR2 from the germline V gene are SGHTA and FQGNSA. Deletions cut 5 bases from V and 4 bases from J, with 20 bases between. Here the CDR3 DNA reads TGTGCCAGCAGCCCGCCCGGGGCCGCGGAGGCAGAGACCCAGTACTTC. Protein sequence: CASSPPGAAEAETQYF.

There are many counts of this clone. The V call is TRBV29-1, the J call TRBJ2-5, with a possible D match to TRBD1 (5 bases). Germline V gene data show CDR1 as SQVTM and CDR2 as ANQGSEA. The CDR3 has 12 amino acids. V gave up 7 bases and J gave up 5 bases, with 14 bases separating them. CDR3 region: CSAARQQETQYF. The CDR3 DNA reads as TGCAGCGCCGCCCGACAGCAGGAGACCCAGTACTTC.

This chain connects TRBV5-5 to TRBJ2-2; no reliable D call. Germline V CDR1 and CDR2: SGHKS, YYEKEE (reference sequence). Trimming pared 0 bases from V and 0 bases from J, leaving 0 bases between. The CDR3 runs 13 residues. The CDR3 nucleotides read TGTGCCAGCAGCTTGGCGAACACCGGGGAGCTGTTTTTT. Its protein is CASSLANTGELFF.